This T cell receptor beta chain was obtained from a study of blood T cell repertoires in COVID-19. Study details: Acute and convalescent COVID-19 samples came from the United States, Italy and Spain. Sources were T cells, B-cell-depleted T cells, or PBMCs; the material itself was cDNA or gDNA.

This clone was counted between two and nine times. The J segment lost 0 bases and the V segment lost 1 base, leaving 10 bases of the junction unmatched. The CDR3 is 19 amino acids. CDR1 SGHVS and CDR2 FQNEAQ come from the germline V gene. Authors' processing steps: The authors estimated nucleated cell counts from reference gene primer amplification. Using immunoSEQ multiplex PCR, the repertoire was profiled, and TCRdb retains in-frame clones only, with some absent. Clonal size and the V and J genes are those of that table, whereas D and trimming came from the DNA. The table shows some 200,000 clones, with roughly 81% occurring only once.

Material for sequencing was peripheral blood. The V gene is TRBV7-8, the J gene TRBJ2-2, with 8 bases identical to TRBD1. The receptor was isolated from a man aged 45-60 years who had recovered from COVID-19. This CDR3 is CASSLGHLGQGTNTGELFF. CDR3 in DNA: TGTGCCAGCAGCTTAGGGCATTTAGGACAGGGCACGAACACCGGGGAGCTGTTTTTT.